This TCR beta chain was found in a study of cytomegalovirus exposure and HLA in healthy donors. PCR employed 60 Vbeta and 13 Jbeta primers. Data came from immunoSEQ multiplex PCR; TCRdb stores just in-frame clones and leaves some out. Of approximately 120,000 clones in the sample, roughly 81% were seen once. The clonotype originates from a woman aged 30 to 39 in good health and CMV-seronegative. Sequencing was carried out using PBMCs.

The CDR3 nucleotides read TGTGCCAGCAGTTACTTTGGACTTCTGTACTTC. The encoded protein is CASSYFGLLYF. This chain connects TRBV6-5 to TRBJ2-5, with D possibly TRBD2 on 5 matching bases. The V gene's germline CDR1 is MNHEY and CDR2 SVGAGI. This CDR3 spans 11 amino acids. V lost 1 base, J lost 13 bases, and 10 bases lay in between.